This is a list of T cell receptor beta chains from one sample in a study of blood T cell repertoires in COVID-19. The protocol was immunoSEQ multiplex PCR, while the TCRdb copy is restricted to in-frame clones and leaves out a portion. The sample shows roughly 400,000 clones, about 89% of them seen only once. The sequencing sample was made of peripheral blood. The source is a woman aged 60-75 years with COVID-19, enrolled during active disease. Each CDR3 is given with its conserved first and last residue. The D gene is left open where the match is weak. The size field is filled for only some rows; it gives once, few, many or a size class.

>-|TRBJ2-7|TRBV5-1|-
CASSSLGAYEQYF
TGCGCCAGCAGCTCCCTCGGAGCCTACGAGCAGTACTTC
>-|TRBJ2-1|TRBV5-4|-
CASSPTQQDEQFF
TGTGCCAGCAGCCCCACGCAACAGGATGAGCAGTTCTTC
>-|TRBJ2-7|TRBV6-2/TRBV6-3|TRBD2
CASSFRTSGWQYF
TGTGCCAGCAGTTTCCGGACTAGCGGGTGGCAGTACTTC
>-|TRBJ1-4|TRBV6-5|-
CASSYFGATNEKLFF
TGTGCCAGCAGTTATTTCGGAGCAACTAATGAAAAACTGTTTTTT
>-|TRBJ2-3|TRBV7-3|-
CASSFSGGPTDTQYF
TGTGCCAGCAGCTTCTCGGGGGGCCCAACAGATACGCAGTATTTT
>-|TRBJ2-3|TRBV27|-
CASSLRLEVDTQYF
TGTGCCAGCAGTTTAAGACTGGAAGTAGATACGCAGTATTTT
>-|TRBJ2-1|TRBV5-1|-
CASSTRTEYNEQFF
TGCGCCAGCAGCACGAGGACAGAATACAATGAGCAGTTCTTC
>-|TRBJ2-1|TRBV28|TRBD2
CASSREGLAGGLIGFF
TGTGCCAGCAGCCGAGAAGGTTTAGCGGGGGGGCTGATTGGGTTCTTC
>few|TRBJ1-6|TRBV9|-
CASTKTENYNSPLHF
TGTGCCAGCACCAAAACAGAAAATTATAATTCACCCCTCCACTTT
>-|TRBJ2-3|TRBV11-2|TRBD1
CASSLDRTGGVDTQYF
TGTGCCAGCAGCTTAGATCGGACAGGGGGGGTAGATACGCAGTATTTT
>-|TRBJ2-6|TRBV19|-
CASSMEGTSGANVLTF
TGTGCCAGTAGTATGGAGGGTACTTCTGGGGCCAACGTCCTGACTTTC
>few|TRBJ1-2|TRBV2|-
CASDLTGNYGYTF
TGTGCCAGCGATCTTACAGGGAACTATGGCTACACCTTC
>few|TRBJ1-2|TRBV7-9|-
CASSPDRVYAYGYTF
TGTGCCAGCAGCCCCGACAGAGTCTACGCCTATGGCTACACCTTC
>-|TRBJ1-5|TRBV19|-
CASSTRDNQPQHF
TGTGCCAGTAGTACCAGGGACAATCAGCCCCAGCATTTT
>-|TRBJ2-2|TRBV4-1|TRBD1
CASSPLVGDRHPGELFF
TGCGCCAGCAGCCCCCTGGTGGGGGACAGACACCCCGGGGAGCTGTTTTTT
>-|TRBJ2-7|TRBV6-4|-
CARNGSYEQYF
TGTGCCAGGAACGGTTCCTACGAGCAGTACTTC
>-|TRBJ2-1|TRBV28|TRBD1
CAIGQGGRDEQFF
TGTGCCATAGGACAGGGTGGGAGAGATGAGCAGTTCTTC
>-|TRBJ1-2|TRBV6-6|-
CASTLPGGDGYTF
TGTGCCAGCACCCTACCCGGTGGTGATGGCTACACCTTC
>-|TRBJ2-6|TRBV18|-
CASSPLTGKGISGANVLTF
TGTGCCAGCTCACCACTCACAGGGAAGGGAATCTCTGGGGCCAACGTCCTGACTTTC
>-|TRBJ1-1|TRBV11-2|TRBD1
CASSRDRGAAFF
TGTGCCAGCAGCCGGGACAGGGGCGCGGCTTTCTTT
>-|TRBJ1-3|TRBV29-1|-
CSVKDSLSGNTIYF
TGCAGCGTTAAGGACAGTCTCTCTGGAAACACCATATATTTT
>-|TRBJ2-1|TRBV9|TRBD2
CASSVASGGTLYYNEQFF
TGTGCCAGCAGCGTAGCTAGCGGGGGGACACTTTACTACAATGAGCAGTTCTTC
>-|TRBJ2-7|TRBV7-6|-
CASSPLTGETYEQYF
TGTGCCAGCAGCCCCCTTACGGGGGAAACCTACGAGCAGTACTTC
>-|TRBJ1-5|TRBV19|-
CASSSRVQGHNQPQHF
TGTGCCAGTAGCAGTAGGGTGCAGGGGCACAATCAGCCCCAGCATTTT
>once|TRBJ2-6|TRBV7-3|-
CASSSEPGTAGANVLTF
TGTGCCAGCAGCTCAGAACCCGGGACTGCTGGGGCCAACGTCCTGACTTTC
>-|TRBJ2-2|TRBV19|TRBD1
CASSPGTGKTGELFF
TGTGCCAGTAGTCCCGGGACAGGGAAGACCGGGGAGCTGTTTTTT
>-|TRBJ2-7|TRBV28|-
CASSLDGRLSYEQYF
TGTGCCAGCAGTTTAGACGGGAGACTGTCCTACGAGCAGTACTTC
>-|TRBJ1-6|TRBV9|-
CASSNGNSPLHF
TGTGCCAGCAGCAACGGGAATTCACCCCTCCACTTT
>-|TRBJ2-4|TRBV28|TRBD2
CASSLAAGGAKNIQYF
TGTGCCAGCAGTTTAGCGGCGGGGGGAGCCAAAAACATTCAGTACTTC
>-|TRBJ1-2|TRBV19|TRBD1
CASTPDRGSGYTF
TGTGCCAGTACCCCGGACAGGGGTAGTGGCTACACCTTC
>once|TRBJ1-6|TRBV3-1/TRBV3-2|TRBD1
CASSHMGTGTRDSPLHF
TGTGCCAGCAGCCACATGGGGACAGGGACCCGAGATTCACCCCTCCACTTT
>few|TRBJ1-2|TRBV28|-
CASSGQLQGYTF
TGTGCCAGCAGCGGACAGTTACAGGGCTACACCTTC
>-|TRBJ1-4|TRBV5-4|-
CASSRGGSTNEKLFF
TGTGCCAGCAGCCGCGGTGGTAGTACTAATGAAAAACTGTTTTTT
>-|TRBJ2-7|TRBV6-5|-
CASSSPGLSSYEQYF
TGTGCCAGCAGTTCTCCGGGACTGAGCTCCTACGAGCAGTACTTC
>-|TRBJ2-7|TRBV7-3|-
CASSFHRVPATGRPYEQYF
TGTGCCAGCAGCTTTCACCGGGTCCCGGCAACAGGACGTCCCTACGAGCAGTACTTC
>-|TRBJ2-1|TRBV9|-
CASSLKSGGPEQFF
TGTGCCAGCAGCCTAAAATCCGGGGGACCCGAGCAGTTCTTC
>-|TRBJ1-3|TRBV6-6|-
CASIKEGGNTIYF
TGTGCCAGCATTAAGGAGGGCGGAAACACCATATATTTT
>-|TRBJ2-1|TRBV6-6|TRBD1
CASSPGQGNNEQFF
TGTGCCAGCAGTCCGGGACAGGGAAACAATGAGCAGTTCTTC
>-|TRBJ2-2|TRBV24-1|-
CATSDPTGNTGELFF
TGTGCCACCAGTGATCCTACAGGGAACACCGGGGAGCTGTTTTTT
>once|TRBJ2-1|TRBV4-1|-
CASSQGEYDNEQFF
TGCGCCAGCAGCCAAGGGGAGTACGACAATGAGCAGTTCTTC
>-|TRBJ2-3|TRBV18|TRBD2
CASSPRTSGGLDTQYF
TGTGCCAGCTCACCACGGACTAGCGGGGGGCTAGATACGCAGTATTTT
>-|TRBJ1-2|TRBV9|TRBD1
CASSRSRAGGGYTF
TGTGCCAGCAGCCGCAGCCGAGCAGGGGGTGGCTACACCTTC
>-|TRBJ1-1|TRBV7-9|-
CASSFRGVNTEAFF
TGTGCCAGCAGCTTCAGGGGTGTGAACACTGAAGCTTTCTTT
>-|TRBJ2-3|TRBV7-3|-
CASSLRDYTDTQYF
TGTGCCAGCAGCTTACGGGATTACACAGATACGCAGTATTTT
>-|TRBJ2-2|TRBV5-1|-
CASSLEEGSAVGELFF
TGCGCCAGCAGCTTGGAAGAGGGCTCAGCTGTCGGGGAGCTGTTTTTT
>-|TRBJ1-5|TRBV7-6|-
CASSPSSSQPQHF
TGTGCCAGCAGCCCCAGTAGCAGTCAGCCCCAGCATTTT